This T cell receptor (beta chain) emerged from a study of vaccination effects on CD4 cells after COVID-19. About the research overall: Participants each got two BNT162b2 or mRNA-1273 vaccine doses.

Repertoires were generated with immunoSEQ multiplex PCR, while TCRdb's copy carries only in-frame clones and drops some. This sample has fewer than 85,000 clones, with about 78% found just once. Before sequencing took place, the ViraFEST assay used viral peptide pools to expand antigen-specific CD4+ T cells. Subsequent to 10 days of culture, CD4+ T cells were isolated. No vaccinee had earlier SARS-CoV-2 infection, and nucleocapsid antibodies were negative. Germline CDR1 and CDR2: ENHRY and SYGVKD. CDR3 length: 16 amino acids. The V and J ends lost 4 bases and 2 bases respectively, with 17 bases between them. This clone was observed a single time. No antigen is known for it.

The chain combines TRBV10-3 with TRBJ2-5, with D possibly being TRBD1 (6 bases). Sequenced here: CD4+ T cells from PBMCs cultured with SARS-CoV-2 spike peptides, sampled before COVID-19 vaccination. The clonotype was recovered from a human donor who received a COVID-19 vaccine. The chain's CDR3 is CAISASQGKGQETQYF. Written as DNA, the CDR3 is TGTGCCATCAGTGCCAGCCAGGGGAAGGGGCAAGAGACCCAGTACTTC.